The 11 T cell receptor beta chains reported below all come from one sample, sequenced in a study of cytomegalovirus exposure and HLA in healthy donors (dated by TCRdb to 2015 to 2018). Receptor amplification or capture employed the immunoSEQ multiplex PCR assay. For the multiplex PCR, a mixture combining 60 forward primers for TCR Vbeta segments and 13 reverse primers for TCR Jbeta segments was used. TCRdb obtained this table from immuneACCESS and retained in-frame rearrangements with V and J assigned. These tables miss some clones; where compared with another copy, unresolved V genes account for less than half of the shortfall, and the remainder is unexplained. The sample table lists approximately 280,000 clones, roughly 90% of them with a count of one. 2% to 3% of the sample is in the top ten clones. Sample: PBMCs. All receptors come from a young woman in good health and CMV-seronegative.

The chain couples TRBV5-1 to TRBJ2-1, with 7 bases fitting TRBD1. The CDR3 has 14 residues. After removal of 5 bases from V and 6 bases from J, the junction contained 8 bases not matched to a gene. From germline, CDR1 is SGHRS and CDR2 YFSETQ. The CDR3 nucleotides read TGCGCCAGCAGTTTATCTAACAGGGGCAATGAGCAGTTCTTC. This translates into CASSLSNRGNEQFF.

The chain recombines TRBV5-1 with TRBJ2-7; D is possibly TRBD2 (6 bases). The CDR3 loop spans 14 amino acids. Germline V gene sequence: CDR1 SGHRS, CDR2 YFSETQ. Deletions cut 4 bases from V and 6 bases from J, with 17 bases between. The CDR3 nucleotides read TGCGCCAGCAGCCACGGGGGAGGTCCGATCGAGCAGTACTTC. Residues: CASSHGGGPIEQYF. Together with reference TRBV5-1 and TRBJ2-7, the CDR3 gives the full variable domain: KAGVTQTPRYLIKTRGQQVTLSCSPISGHRSVSWYQQTPGQGLQFLFEYFSETQRNKGNFPGRFSGRQFSNSRSEMNVSTLELGDSALYLCASSHGGGPIEQYFGPGTRLTVT.

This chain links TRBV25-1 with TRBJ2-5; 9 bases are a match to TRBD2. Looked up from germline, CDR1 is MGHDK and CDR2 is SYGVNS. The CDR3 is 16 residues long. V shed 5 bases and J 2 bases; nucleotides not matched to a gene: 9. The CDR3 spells CASSLGMAGGQETQYF. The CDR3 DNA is TGTGCCAGCAGTCTTGGTATGGCGGGGGGGCAAGAGACCCAGTACTTC.

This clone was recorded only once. The CDR3 is CASTQGEGLSNYGYTF. CDR3 DNA sequence: TGTGCCAGCACCCAAGGGGAGGGGCTTTCTAACTATGGCTACACCTTC. This chain links TRBV5-4 with TRBJ1-2; TRBD1 is a possible D gene (5 bases). Germline CDR1 SGHNT, CDR2 YYREEE (reference sequence). Trimming took off 6 bases at V and 0 bases at J, with 18 bases between the two ends. This CDR3 contains 16 residues. The full variable domain, with the rest looked up from reference TRBV5-4 and TRBJ1-2, is ETGVTQSPTHLIKTRGQQVTLRCSSQSGHNTVSWYQQALGQGPQFIFQYYREEENGRGNFPPRFSGLQFPNYSSELNVNALELDDSALYLCASTQGEGLSNYGYTFGSGTRLTVV.

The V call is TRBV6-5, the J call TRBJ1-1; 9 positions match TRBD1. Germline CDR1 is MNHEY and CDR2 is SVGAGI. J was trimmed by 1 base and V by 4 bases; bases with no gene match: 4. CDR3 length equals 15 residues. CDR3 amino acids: CASSSGTGRNTEAFF. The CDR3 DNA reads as TGTGCCAGCAGTTCCGGGACAGGGAGGAACACTGAAGCTTTCTTT.

CDR3 DNA sequence: TGTGCCAGCAGCCAAGGTCCCTCGAGGTTTTATGAAGCTTTCTTT. Translated: CASSQGPSRFYEAFF. The rearrangement uses TRBV14 and TRBJ1-1; D unclear. Germline assignment: CDR1 SGHDN and CDR2 FVKESK. CDR3 size: 15 residues. Trimming took 1 base from V and 7 from J, leaving 16 bases between them. Full variable domain (remainder filled in from reference TRBV14 and TRBJ1-1): EAGVTQFPSHSVIEKGQTVTLRCDPISGHDNLYWYRRVMGKEIKFLLHFVKESKQDESGMPNNRFLAERTGGTYSTLKVQPAELEDSGVYFCASSQGPSRFYEAFFGQGTRLTVV.

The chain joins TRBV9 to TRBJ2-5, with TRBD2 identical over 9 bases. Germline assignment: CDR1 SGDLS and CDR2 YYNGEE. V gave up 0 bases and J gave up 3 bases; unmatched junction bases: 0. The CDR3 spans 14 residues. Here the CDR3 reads CASSVASGEETQYF. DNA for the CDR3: TGTGCCAGCAGCGTAGCTAGCGGGGAAGAGACCCAGTACTTC. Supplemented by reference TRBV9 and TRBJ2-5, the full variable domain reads DSGVTQTPKHLITATGQRVTLRCSPRSGDLSVYWYQQSLDQGLQFLIQYYNGEERAKGNILERFSAQQFPDLHSELNLSSLELGDSALYFCASSVASGEETQYFGPGTRLLVL.

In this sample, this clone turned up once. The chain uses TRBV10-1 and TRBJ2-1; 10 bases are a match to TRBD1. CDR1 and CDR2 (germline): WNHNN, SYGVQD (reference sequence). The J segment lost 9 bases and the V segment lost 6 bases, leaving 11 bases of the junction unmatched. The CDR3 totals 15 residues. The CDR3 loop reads CASSDTGTGEIEQFF. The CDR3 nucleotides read TGCGCCAGCAGCGATACCGGGACAGGGGAAATTGAGCAGTTCTTC.

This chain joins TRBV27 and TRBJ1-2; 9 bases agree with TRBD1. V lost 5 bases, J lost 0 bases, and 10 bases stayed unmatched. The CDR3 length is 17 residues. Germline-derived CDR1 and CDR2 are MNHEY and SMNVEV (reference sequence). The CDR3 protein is CASSPYRGRGANYGYTF. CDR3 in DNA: TGTGCCAGCAGTCCCTACAGGGGGCGGGGGGCTAACTATGGCTACACCTTC.

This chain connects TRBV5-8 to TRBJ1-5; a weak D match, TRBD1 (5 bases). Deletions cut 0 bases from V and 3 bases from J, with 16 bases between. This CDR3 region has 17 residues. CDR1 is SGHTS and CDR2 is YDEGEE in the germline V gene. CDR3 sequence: CASSLGVVDRYNQPQHF. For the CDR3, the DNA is TGTGCCAGCAGCTTGGGAGTGGTAGACAGATACAATCAGCCCCAGCATTTT.

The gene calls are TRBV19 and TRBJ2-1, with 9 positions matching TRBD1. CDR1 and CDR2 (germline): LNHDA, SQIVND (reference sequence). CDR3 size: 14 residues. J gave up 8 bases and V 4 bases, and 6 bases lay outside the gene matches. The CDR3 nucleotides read TGTGCCAGTAGTAGGGGGACAGGGCGGTATGAGCAGTTCTTC. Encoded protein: CASSRGTGRYEQFF.